Sequencing of this T cell receptor (beta chain) was carried out in a study of T cells after yellow fever vaccination. Findings and caveats of the study: Primary-vaccination clones mostly resurfaced post-booster (about 95% CD4, roughly 90% CD8). Weaker overall, the secondary response nonetheless peaked faster (day 5 versus 15). Clonotypes found in both CD4 and CD8 compartments made up a small share.

They built TCR cDNA with 5'RACE template switching, a step that put in a universal primer site and UMIs. TCRdb reprocessed the 5' RACE reads via MiXCR and lists one record per CDR3 protein. This sample has 200,000 to 300,000 distinct CDR3 sequences, with about 7% found just once. Germline V gives CDR1 SGHTA, CDR2 FQGNSA. V gave up 9 bases and J gave up 2 bases; unmatched junction bases: 4. This CDR3 contains 14 residues. Turning to this clonotype: Its antigen is undetermined.

The chain combines TRBV7-2 with TRBJ2-3, with TRBD2 matching 11 bases. This TCR derives from a man aged 30 to 45 who received the YFV17D yellow fever vaccine. The sequencing here drew on CD4+ T cells sorted from PBMCs, taken on the day of the yellow fever booster vaccination. The CDR3 DNA follows: TGTGCCAGTAGCGGGAGGGCCCACACAGATACGCAGTATTTT. Its protein product is CASSGRAHTDTQYF.